Included here is one T cell receptor (beta chain) sequence, with context. These data come from a study of T cell changes during pregnancy in multiple sclerosis. Assay used: immunoSEQ multiplex PCR; TCRdb lists only in-frame clones, some missing. The sample lists 80,000 to 95,000 clones; 93% were seen once. The source material was peripheral blood, sampled in the third trimester of pregnancy. This receptor was identified in a female donor in good health, enrolled as a control in a pregnancy study.

The CDR3: CASRWTSGPQGSYNEQFF. CDR3 sequence (DNA): TGTGCCAGCCGGTGGACTAGCGGACCCCAGGGGTCCTACAATGAGCAGTTCTTC. The gene calls are TRBV7-9 and TRBJ2-1; TRBD2 matches 10 bases. The J segment lost 1 base and the V segment lost 8 bases, leaving 14 bases of the junction unmatched. The CDR3 is made up of 18 amino acids. From germline, CDR1 is SEHNR and CDR2 FQNEAQ (reference sequence).